The rows below give T cell receptor beta chains drawn from one sample of a study of blood T cell repertoires in COVID-19. Produced via immunoSEQ multiplex PCR; TCRdb's table is partial and in-frame only. The table has 200,000 or so clones, approximately 88% seen once. Input material: PBMCs or T cells enriched from blood (not recorded which). The source is a woman aged 18 to 35 who had recovered from COVID-19. Each CDR3 is given with its conserved first and last residue. D genes are given only for firm matches. The listing skips clone size in some rows; elsewhere it reads once, few, many or a size class.

D	V	J	size	DNA	CDR3
TRBD2	TRBV19	TRBJ2-1	NA	TGTGCCAGTACCACTAATTTTGGACTAGCGGGAAGCAATGAGCAGTTCTTC	CASTTNFGLAGSNEQFF
TRBD2	TRBV28	TRBJ2-2	NA	TGTGCCAGCCTGAGGCGGGGGGCGAACACCGGGGAGCTGTTTTTT	CASLRRGANTGELFF
TRBD1	TRBV18	TRBJ1-3	once	TGTGCCAGCTCACCCGGGACAGGCGGAAACACCATATATTTT	CASSPGTGGNTIYF
TRBD1	TRBV11-2	TRBJ1-1	NA	TGTGCCAGCAGCCCACAGACAGGGACTGAAGCTTTCTTT	CASSPQTGTEAFF
NA	TRBV5-6	TRBJ2-5	few	TGTGCCAGCCTCCGGGGCAGGGGAGAGACCCAGTACTTC	CASLRGRGETQYF
NA	TRBV5-1	TRBJ2-1	few	TGCGCCAGCAGCTTGGGCTCCAGGGACAATGAGCAGTTCTTC	CASSLGSRDNEQFF
TRBD2	TRBV2	TRBJ2-7	NA	TGTGCCACCCGAGCGGGGAATGCGGTATACGAGCAGTACTTC	CATRAGNAVYEQYF
TRBD1	TRBV6-5	TRBJ1-5	NA	TGTGCCAGCAGAGGACAGGGGGACAATCAGCCCCAGCATTTT	CASRGQGDNQPQHF
NA	TRBV5-4	TRBJ1-2	NA	TGTGCCAGCAGCACGGACAGCATCTATGGCTACACCTTC	CASSTDSIYGYTF
NA	TRBV7-9	TRBJ1-4	NA	TGTGCCAGCAGCTTAGTGAAGCCCCGAGAGGCTGAAAAACTGTTTTTT	CASSLVKPREAEKLFF
NA	TRBV21-1	TRBJ2-7	once	TGTGCCAGCAGCAAAGCGCTGCGGGACAGTGCCTACGAGCAGTACTTC	CASSKALRDSAYEQYF
TRBD2	TRBV30	TRBJ2-5	NA	TGTGCCTGGAGAATCGGGACTAGCGGAGTGGAGACCCAGTACTTC	CAWRIGTSGVETQYF
NA	TRBV5-1	TRBJ2-3	NA	TGCGCCAGCCGACAAACAGGCACAGATACGCAGTATTTT	CASRQTGTDTQYF
NA	TRBV3-1/TRBV3-2	TRBJ2-3	NA	TGTGCCAGCAGCCAAGTGTTAACAGATACGCAGTATTTT	CASSQVLTDTQYF
TRBD1	TRBV6-6	TRBJ1-6	NA	TGTGCCGGCGGGACAGGGGATTCACCCCTCCACTTT	CAGGTGDSPLHF
TRBD1	TRBV19	TRBJ2-7	NA	TGTGCCAGTAGTAAACAGGGGGACCTACTCTCCTACGAGCAGTACTTC	CASSKQGDLLSYEQYF
NA	TRBV4-1	TRBJ2-1	NA	TGCGCCAGCAGCCAAGATACGCAGGGTAGGTCGTACAATGAGCAGTTCTTC	CASSQDTQGRSYNEQFF
TRBD1	TRBV5-1	TRBJ2-3	NA	TGCGCCAGCAGCCCCGGACAGGCTAGCACAGATACGCAGTATTTT	CASSPGQASTDTQYF